What follows are 13 T cell receptor beta chains derived from one specimen sequenced in a study of response to subunit inactivated influenza vaccine. TCRdb re-derived calls from the RT-PCR reads in MiXCR, one entry per CDR3 protein. The sample carries more than 400,000 distinct CDR3 sequences, 7.2% recorded once. The sample in question was PBMCs from blood, obtained 23 to 25 months after vaccination. The origin of the receptors is a man in his fifties or sixties who received an inactivated influenza vaccine.

The chain uses TRBV20-1 and TRBJ2-7; D gene unclear. The V end was cut by 1 base, the J end by 3 bases, with 10 bases between. Germline values: CDR1 DFQATT, CDR2 SNEGSKA (reference sequence). The CDR3 is 13 residues long. The CDR3 DNA follows: TGCAGTGCTAGAGTGGCTAATCACTACGAGCAGTACTTC. Its protein product is CSARVANHYEQYF.

In this sample, this clonotype turned up many times. This chain connects TRBV5-1 to TRBJ2-6; no clear D gene. V gave up 5 bases and J gave up 0 bases, with 6 bases separating them. The CDR3 is 14 amino acids. In germline, CDR1 is SGHRS, CDR2 YFSETQ. The CDR3 DNA follows: TGCGCCAGCAGTATAGGCTCTGGGGCCAACGTCCTGACTTTC. Residues: CASSIGSGANVLTF.

This clonotype was counted ten times or more. This rearrangement joins TRBV7-9 to TRBJ2-3; D remains ambiguous. CDR3 length: 16 amino acids. Deletions cut 2 bases from V and 0 bases from J, with 12 bases between. Germline V gene data show CDR1 as SEHNR and CDR2 as FQNEAQ (reference sequence). The CDR3 DNA sequence: TGTGCCAGCAGCTTACTCCCCGTACCTAGCACAGATACGCAGTATTTT. Its protein is CASSLLPVPSTDTQYF.

The sample holds a few counts of this clonotype. CDR3 in amino acids: CATSRDLGGQPQHF. CDR3 DNA sequence: TGTGCCACCAGCAGAGATTTGGGGGGTCAGCCCCAGCATTTT. V and J are TRBV15 and TRBJ1-5; TRBD1 might be the D (5 bases). The V and J ends lost 0 bases and 6 bases respectively, with 9 bases between them. The CDR3 has 14 amino acids. CDR1 is LNHNV and CDR2 is YYDKDF in the germline V gene (reference sequence).

This clonotype was observed a handful of times. This chain joins TRBV5-5 and TRBJ2-5; 13 positions agree with TRBD2. There are 15 residues in the CDR3. The germline V gene encodes CDR1 SGHKS and CDR2 YYEKEE (reference sequence). V shed 3 bases, J shed 5 bases, and the junction held 4 bases outside the gene matches. The CDR3, as DNA: TGTGCCAGCAGCTCTGGGACTAGCGGGGTCGAGACCCAGTACTTC. Its protein is CASSSGTSGVETQYF. Full variable domain (remainder filled in from reference TRBV5-5 and TRBJ2-5): DAGVTQSPTHLIKTRGQQVTLRCSPISGHKSVSWYQQVLGQGPQFIFQYYEKEERGRGNFPDRFSARQFPNYSSELNVNALLLGDSALYLCASSSGTSGVETQYFGPGTRLLVL.

The chain joins TRBV6-2 or TRBV6-3 to TRBJ2-7; D call uncertain. The CDR3 is made up of 14 amino acids. V was clipped by 7 bases and J by 1 base, with 14 bases between them. The V gene's germline CDR1 is MNHEY and CDR2 SVGEGT. The DNA of the CDR3 is TGTGCCAGCAATACCTTTACGCAGTCCTACGAGCAGTACTTC. The encoded protein is CASNTFTQSYEQYF.

There are a few counts of this clonotype. The genes are TRBV4-1 and TRBJ1-6; the match to TRBD1 covers 7 bases. The germline CDR1 and CDR2 sequences are MGHRA and YSYEKL. The CDR3 has 14 amino acids. Trimming cost V 3 bases and J 11 bases; bases outside gene matches: 7. The CDR3 reads CASSHSSGQPPLHF. The CDR3 region has the DNA TGCGCCAGCAGCCACTCCTCGGGACAGCCACCCCTCCACTTT.

The table lists this clonotype with many counts. J is TRBJ2-2 and V is TRBV4-3, with TRBD2 identical over 10 bases. Unmatched junction bases numbered 5, after V lost 1 base and J lost 6 bases. This CDR3 has 16 amino acids. CDR1 and CDR2 (germline): LGHNA, YSLEER. CDR3 sequence (DNA): TGCGCCAGCAGCCAAGGGACTAGCGGCGTGGCCGGGGAGCTGTTTTTT. Amino acids: CASSQGTSGVAGELFF.

This chain uses TRBV20-1 with TRBJ2-7, with D possibly TRBD2 on 5 matching bases. Germline assignment: CDR1 DFQATT and CDR2 SNEGSKA (reference sequence). The CDR3 has 12 amino acids. The V and J ends lost 6 bases and 6 bases respectively, with 15 bases between them. The CDR3 sequence is CSADGGSIEQYF. CDR3 in DNA: TGCAGTGCCGACGGAGGCTCTATCGAGCAGTACTTC.

This clonotype was seen repeatedly, ten times or more. The rearrangement links TRBV3-1 to TRBJ2-5; 7 nucleotides line up with TRBD1. The junction had 14 bases not matched to a gene; V was cut back by 2 bases and J by 2 bases. CDR1 and CDR2 from the germline V gene are LGHDT and YNNKEL (reference sequence). This CDR3 region has 18 residues. In DNA form, the CDR3 reads TGTGCCAGCAGCCAAAAGGCGGATTTGAAGGGACAGCAAGAGACCCAGTACTTC. Its protein product is CASSQKADLKGQQETQYF.

This clonotype was picked up a small number of times. The V gene is TRBV20-1, the J gene TRBJ2-7, with TRBD2 identical over 9 bases. V dropped 3 bases and J dropped 6; count of bases not matched to a gene: 9. This CDR3 has 14 amino acids. Germline CDR1 reads DFQATT; CDR2 reads SNEGSKA (reference sequence). CDR3 in amino acids: CSARGIAGDIEQYF. The CDR3 bases are TGCAGTGCTAGGGGCATAGCGGGAGATATCGAGCAGTACTTC.

The chain carries TRBV5-1 and TRBJ2-6; D not resolved. Germline V gives CDR1 SGHRS, CDR2 YFSETQ. The CDR3 runs to 17 residues. V was cut by 0 bases and J by 0 bases, with 10 bases left in between. The CDR3 coding sequence is TGCGCCAGCAGCTTGGCCCCCGGAGCCTCTGGGGCCAACGTCCTGACTTTC. Its translation: CASSLAPGASGANVLTF.

This clonotype was seen many times. The chain is built from TRBV12-3 or TRBV12-4 and TRBJ1-1; D remains unclear. V lost 1 base and J 7 bases, leaving 13 bases between the germline ends. This CDR3 is 14 amino acids long. The CDR3 sequence: CASSLGYQTGEAFF. The CDR3 region has the DNA TGTGCCAGCAGTTTAGGCTATCAGACGGGTGAAGCTTTCTTT.